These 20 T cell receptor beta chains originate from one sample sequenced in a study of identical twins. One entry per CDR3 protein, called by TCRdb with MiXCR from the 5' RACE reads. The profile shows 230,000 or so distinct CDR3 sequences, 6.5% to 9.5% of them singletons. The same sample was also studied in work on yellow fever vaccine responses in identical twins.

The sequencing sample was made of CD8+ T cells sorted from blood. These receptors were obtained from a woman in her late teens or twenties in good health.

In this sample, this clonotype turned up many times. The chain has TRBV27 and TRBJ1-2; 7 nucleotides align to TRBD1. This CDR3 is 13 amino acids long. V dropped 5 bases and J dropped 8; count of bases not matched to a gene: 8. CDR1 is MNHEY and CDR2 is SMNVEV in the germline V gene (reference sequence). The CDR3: CASSPRQGRGYTF. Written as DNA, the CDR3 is TGTGCCAGCAGTCCGCGACAGGGCCGAGGCTACACCTTC.

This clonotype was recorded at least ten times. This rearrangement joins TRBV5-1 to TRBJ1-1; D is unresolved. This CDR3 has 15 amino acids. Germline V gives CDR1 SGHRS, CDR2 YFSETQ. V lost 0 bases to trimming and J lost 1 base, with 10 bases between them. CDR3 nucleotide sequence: TGCGCCAGCAGCTTGGATACATTTGCGAACACTGAAGCTTTCTTT. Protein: CASSLDTFANTEAFF.

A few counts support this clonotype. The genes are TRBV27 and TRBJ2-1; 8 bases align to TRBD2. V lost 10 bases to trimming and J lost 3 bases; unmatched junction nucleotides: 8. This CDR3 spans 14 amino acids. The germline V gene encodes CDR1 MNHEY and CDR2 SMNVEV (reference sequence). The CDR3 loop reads CATAGSGGYNEQFF. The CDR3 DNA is TGTGCCACCGCGGGAAGCGGGGGCTACAATGAGCAGTTCTTC.

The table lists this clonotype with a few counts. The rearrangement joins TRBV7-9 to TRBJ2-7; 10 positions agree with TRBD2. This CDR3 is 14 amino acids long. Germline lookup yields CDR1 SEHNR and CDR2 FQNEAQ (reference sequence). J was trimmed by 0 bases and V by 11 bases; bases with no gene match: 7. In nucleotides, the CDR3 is TGTGCCGCTAATGGACTAGCGGACTCCTACGAGCAGTACTTC. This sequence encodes CAANGLADSYEQYF.

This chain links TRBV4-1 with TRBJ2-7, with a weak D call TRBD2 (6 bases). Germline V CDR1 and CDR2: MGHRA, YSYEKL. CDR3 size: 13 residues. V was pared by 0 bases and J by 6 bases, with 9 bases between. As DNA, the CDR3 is TGCGCCAGCAGCCAAGAACTGGGGGGCGAGCAGTACTTC. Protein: CASSQELGGEQYF.

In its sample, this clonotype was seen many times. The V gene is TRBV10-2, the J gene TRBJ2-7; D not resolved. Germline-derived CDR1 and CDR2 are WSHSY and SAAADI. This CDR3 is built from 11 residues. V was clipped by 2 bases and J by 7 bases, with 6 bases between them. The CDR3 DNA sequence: TGCGCCAGCAGTGAGGGGTGGGAGCAGTACTTC. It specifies CASSEGWEQYF.

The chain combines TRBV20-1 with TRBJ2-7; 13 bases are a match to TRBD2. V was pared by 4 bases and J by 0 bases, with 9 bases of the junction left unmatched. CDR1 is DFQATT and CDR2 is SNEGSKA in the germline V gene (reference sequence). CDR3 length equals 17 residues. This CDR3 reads CSANPSGLAGISYEQYF. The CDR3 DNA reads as TGCAGTGCTAACCCATCGGGACTAGCGGGAATCTCCTACGAGCAGTACTTC.

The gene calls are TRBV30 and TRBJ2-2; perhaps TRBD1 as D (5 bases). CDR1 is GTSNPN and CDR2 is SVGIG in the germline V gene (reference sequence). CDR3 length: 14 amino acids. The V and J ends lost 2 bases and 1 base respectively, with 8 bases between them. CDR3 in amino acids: CAWSTGGNTGELFF. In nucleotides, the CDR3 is TGTGCCTGGAGTACAGGCGGGAACACCGGGGAGCTGTTTTTT.

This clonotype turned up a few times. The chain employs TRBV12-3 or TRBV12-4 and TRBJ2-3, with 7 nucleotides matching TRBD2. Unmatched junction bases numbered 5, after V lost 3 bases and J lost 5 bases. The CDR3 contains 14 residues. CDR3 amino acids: CASSFDGGIDTQYF. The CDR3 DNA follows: TGTGCCAGCAGTTTTGACGGGGGGATAGATACGCAGTATTTT.

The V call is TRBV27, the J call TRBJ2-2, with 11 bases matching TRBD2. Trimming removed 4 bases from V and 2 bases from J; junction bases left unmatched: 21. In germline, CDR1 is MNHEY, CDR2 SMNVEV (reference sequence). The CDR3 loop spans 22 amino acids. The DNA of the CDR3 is TGTGCCAGCAGTTGGAGCTTGACTAGCGGGGAAGGGGGAGACCAAAACACCGGGGAGCTGTTTTTT. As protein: CASSWSLTSGEGGDQNTGELFF.

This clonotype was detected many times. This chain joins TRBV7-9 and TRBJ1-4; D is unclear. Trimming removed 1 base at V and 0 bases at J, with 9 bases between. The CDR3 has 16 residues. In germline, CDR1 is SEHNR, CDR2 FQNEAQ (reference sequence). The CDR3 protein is CASSLGRDATNEKLFF. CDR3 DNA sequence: TGTGCCAGCAGCTTAGGTAGAGACGCAACTAATGAAAAACTGTTTTTT.

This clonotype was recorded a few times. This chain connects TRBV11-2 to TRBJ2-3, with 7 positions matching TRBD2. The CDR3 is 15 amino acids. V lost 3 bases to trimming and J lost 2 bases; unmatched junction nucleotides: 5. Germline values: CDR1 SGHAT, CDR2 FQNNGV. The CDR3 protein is CASSFMSGTTDTQYF. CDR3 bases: TGTGCCAGCAGCTTTATGAGCGGGACCACAGATACGCAGTATTTT.

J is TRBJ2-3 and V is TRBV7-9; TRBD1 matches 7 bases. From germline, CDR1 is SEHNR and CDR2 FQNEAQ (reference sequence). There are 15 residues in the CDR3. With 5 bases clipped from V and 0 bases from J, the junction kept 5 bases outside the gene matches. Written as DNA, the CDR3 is TGTGCCAGCAGCGCTACAGGGGATAGCACAGATACGCAGTATTTT. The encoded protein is CASSATGDSTDTQYF. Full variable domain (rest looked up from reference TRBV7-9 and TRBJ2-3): DTGVSQNPRHKITKRGQNVTFRCDPISEHNRLYWYRQTLGQGPEFLTYFQNEAQLEKSRLLSDRFSAERPKGSFSTLEIQRTEQGDSAMYLCASSATGDSTDTQYFGPGTRLTVL.

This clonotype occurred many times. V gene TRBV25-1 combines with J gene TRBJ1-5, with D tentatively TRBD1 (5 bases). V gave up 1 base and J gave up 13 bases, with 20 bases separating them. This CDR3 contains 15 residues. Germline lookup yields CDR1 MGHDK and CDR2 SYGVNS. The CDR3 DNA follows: TGTGCCAGCAGTGAATCAGGGTCCGGACACCTCGTGCAGCATTTT. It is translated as CASSESGSGHLVQHF. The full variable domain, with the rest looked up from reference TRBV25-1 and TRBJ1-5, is EADIYQTPRYLVIGTGKKITLECSQTMGHDKMYWYQQDPGMELHLIHYSYGVNSTEKGDLSSESTVSRIRTEHFPLTLESARPSHTSQYLCASSESGSGHLVQHFGDGTRLSIL.

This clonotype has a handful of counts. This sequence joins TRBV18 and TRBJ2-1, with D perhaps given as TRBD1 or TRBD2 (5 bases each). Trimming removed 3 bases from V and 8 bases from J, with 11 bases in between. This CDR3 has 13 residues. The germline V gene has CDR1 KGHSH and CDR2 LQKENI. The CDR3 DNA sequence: TGTGCCAGCTCACCTTCAGAGGGGTATGAGCAGTTCTTC. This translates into CASSPSEGYEQFF.

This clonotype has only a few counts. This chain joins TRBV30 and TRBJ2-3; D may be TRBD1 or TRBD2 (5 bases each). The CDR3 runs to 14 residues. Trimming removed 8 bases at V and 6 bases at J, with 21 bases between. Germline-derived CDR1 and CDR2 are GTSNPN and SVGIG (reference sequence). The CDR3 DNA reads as TGTGCCCAGACGCGCCTGGGGCGAGGGGATACGCAGTATTTT. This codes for CAQTRLGRGDTQYF.

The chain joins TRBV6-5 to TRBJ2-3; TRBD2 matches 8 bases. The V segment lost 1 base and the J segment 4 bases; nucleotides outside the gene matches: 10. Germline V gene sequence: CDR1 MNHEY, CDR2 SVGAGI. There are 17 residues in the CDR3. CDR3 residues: CASSYFPGGGNADTQYF. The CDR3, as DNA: TGTGCCAGCAGTTACTTCCCTGGCGGGGGGAATGCAGATACGCAGTATTTT.

DNA of the CDR3: TGCAGCGTGGAGCTCCCGGGATACAATGAGCAGTTCTTC. As protein: CSVELPGYNEQFF. V is TRBV29-1 and J is TRBJ2-1; possibly TRBD2 for D (5 bases). This CDR3 has 13 amino acids. Germline CDR1 and CDR2: SQVTM and ANQGSEA. Trimming removed 6 bases at V and 4 bases at J, with 13 bases between.

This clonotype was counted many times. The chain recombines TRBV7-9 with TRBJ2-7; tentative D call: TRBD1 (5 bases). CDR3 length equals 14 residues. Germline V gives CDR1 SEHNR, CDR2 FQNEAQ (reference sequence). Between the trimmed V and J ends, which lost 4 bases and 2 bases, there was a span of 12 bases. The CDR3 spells CASSSPDTTYEQYF. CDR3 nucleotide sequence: TGTGCCAGCAGCTCACCGGACACAACCTACGAGCAGTACTTC. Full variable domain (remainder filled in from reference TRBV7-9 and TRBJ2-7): DTGVSQNPRHKITKRGQNVTFRCDPISEHNRLYWYRQTLGQGPEFLTYFQNEAQLEKSRLLSDRFSAERPKGSFSTLEIQRTEQGDSAMYLCASSSPDTTYEQYFGPGTRLTVT.

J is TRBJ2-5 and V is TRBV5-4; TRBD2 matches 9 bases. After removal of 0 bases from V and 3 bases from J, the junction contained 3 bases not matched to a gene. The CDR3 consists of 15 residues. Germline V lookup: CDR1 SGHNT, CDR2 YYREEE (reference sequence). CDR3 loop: CASSLVRGGEETQYF. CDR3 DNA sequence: TGTGCCAGCAGCTTGGTGCGGGGGGGCGAAGAGACCCAGTACTTC. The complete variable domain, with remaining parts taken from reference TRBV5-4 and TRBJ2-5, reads ETGVTQSPTHLIKTRGQQVTLRCSSQSGHNTVSWYQQALGQGPQFIFQYYREEENGRGNFPPRFSGLQFPNYSSELNVNALELDDSALYLCASSLVRGGEETQYFGPGTRLLVL.